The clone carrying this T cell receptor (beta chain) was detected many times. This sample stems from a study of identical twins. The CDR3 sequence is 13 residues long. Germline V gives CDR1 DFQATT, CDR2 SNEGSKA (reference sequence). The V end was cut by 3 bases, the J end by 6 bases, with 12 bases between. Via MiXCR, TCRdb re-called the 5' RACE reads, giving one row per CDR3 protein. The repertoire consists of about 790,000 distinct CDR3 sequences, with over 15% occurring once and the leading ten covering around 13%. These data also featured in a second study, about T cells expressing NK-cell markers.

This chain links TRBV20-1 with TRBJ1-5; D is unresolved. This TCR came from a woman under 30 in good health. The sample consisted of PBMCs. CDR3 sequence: CSASLPGGQPQHF. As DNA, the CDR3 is TGCAGTGCTAGTTTACCGGGCGGTCAGCCCCAGCATTTT.